The present entry profiles one TCR beta chain with its context. This clonotype came up many times. Its antigen is unknown. Its ends do not fully match the called genes, so a read error is possible. This specimen belongs to a study of T cells in Graves' hyperthyroidism and ophthalmopathy (dated by TCRdb to about 2019). Concerning the study at large: Peripheral blood was collected at initial diagnosis, before any treatment. To identify distinguishing TCR V-J signatures, a discovery cohort of about a hundred patients was used, comprising 43 with Graves' ophthalmopathy and roughly 60 with stable Graves' hyperthyroidism. Whether ophthalmopathy could be predicted prospectively was tested in an independent validation cohort made up of 18 to 20 hyperthyroidism patients plus 17 patients who later progressed to ophthalmopathy. For training and testing, the 80 to 100 patients in the discovery cohort were randomly divided in a 7:3 ratio. In addition, the study compared T-cell repertoires in thyroid tissue and in blood from 6 or 7 Graves' hyperthyroidism patients. Once sampling was done, hyperthyroidism patients were given methimazole at a starting dose of 30 mg daily, whereas ophthalmopathy patients were given high-dose intravenous methylprednisolone. According to the paper, TCR Vbeta CDR3 sequencing was carried out on 135 peripheral blood samples, which came from approximately 43 ophthalmopathy, roughly 75 hyperthyroidism and roughly 17 progressor patients. Broad study findings and their caveats: No statistical method was used to fix the sample size in advance, and group allocation was not hidden from the investigators. Most expanded thyroid clonotypes (frequency above 0.001) were also detected in blood, a finding suggesting that blood repertoires may reflect thyroid immune responses. In validation, the model predicted progression to ophthalmopathy a median of about 6.5 months before onset, with over 60% sensitivity and around 76% specificity. In cross-validation, a model built on a 13 V-J signature told ophthalmopathy apart from stable hyperthyroidism with under 90% sensitivity and roughly 81% specificity, and in testing the same model reached 80%/75%.

According to the germline V gene, CDR1 reads MNHNS and CDR2 reads SASEGT. The CDR3 holds 12 amino acids from the cysteine to the phenylalanine. Kept here is only the CDR3 DNA, which spans 36 bases and is read in frame from base 1. Stable Graves' hyperthyroidism was defined as the absence of progression to ophthalmopathy over 18 months of follow-up. Hyperthyroidism patients were newly diagnosed, with disease duration under 2 months, and aged 18 to 65 years. Patients with uncontrolled infections, other autoimmune diseases, pregnancy or lactation were excluded. Diagnoses were established on the basis of clinical symptoms, serum thyroxine and TRAb, thyroid ultrasound, and orbital computed tomography. PBMCs were separated from about 10 ml of fresh peripheral blood using Ficoll-Paque density gradient centrifugation. Trizol reagent was used to extract total RNA, and RNA quality was then checked on an Agilent 2100 Bioanalyzer.

The TCR beta CDR3 regions were amplified from the RNA transcripts. The TCR CDR3 was subjected to a first round of RT-PCR using the HTBI primer set and the Qiagen OneStep RT-PCR kit. Libraries were constructed in a second round of multiplex PCR, after which size selection and purification were performed. The libraries were sequenced on an Illumina HiSeq2000 using paired-end 100 bp reads. Per the source publication's procedure: SOAPnuke was used to process the raw data, throwing out any read that contained adapters or uncalled bases, had a mean Phred below 15, or lacked an exact constant-primer or identifier match. COPE v1.2.5 was used to merge the high-quality paired reads, and each unique nucleotide sequence was defined as a clonotype. Clonotypes were aligned to IMGT TRBV, TRBD and TRBJ reference segments using MiTCR v1.1. Analysis was restricted to V-J combinations with a frequency above 0.0001, which covered approximately 99% of repertoires. The TCS score was defined as the ratio of F50 (clonal expansion) to E x V (chaos), calculated using BLOSUM62-based TCRdist between CDR3 peptides within each V-J. Welch's t-statistics and random forest reduced roughly 540 V-J features to some 14, which were used in a naive Bayes classifier (R e1071). Through fastp at Q25 and MiXCR, TCRdb rebuilt clones from the public reads, retaining in-frame beta chains. Entries that share a CDR3 protein sequence are merged under the most common genes and DNA. TCRdb, not the authors, supplied the V and J calls. This sample comprises under 450,000 distinct CDR3 sequences, approximately 15% of them detected only once. Less than 15% of the sample belongs to the ten largest clones.

Specimen: blood. This sequence originates from a woman between 18 and 30 years old with Graves' hyperthyroidism. The receptor chain draws on TRBV6-1 and TRBJ2-7; no D gene is confidently identified. The sequence in DNA is TGTGCCACCAGTGACACAACCTACGAGCAGTACTTC. The translation is CATSDTTYEQYF.